This TCR beta chain derives from a study of cytomegalovirus exposure and HLA in healthy donors. CDR3 length: 14 amino acids. The germline CDR1 and CDR2 sequences are SEHNR and FQNEAQ (reference sequence). Deletions cut 5 bases from V and 1 base from J, with 11 bases between. Broader study findings: It was likely that a cluster of highly shared sequence variants was a sequencing artifact.

A note on this clone: Its target is unknown.

PCR was performed using 60 Vbeta and 13 Jbeta primers. Measured with immunoSEQ multiplex PCR; TCRdb has only the in-frame clones, and not every one. Seen here are approximately 140,000 clones, approximately 80% observed once, and the top ten hold over 0.9%. Source material: PBMCs. This TCR derives from a woman aged 55-70 years in good health and CMV-seronegative. The rearrangement links TRBV7-9 to TRBJ1-2; D is possibly TRBD1 (6 bases). CDR3 sequence reads: CASSLDSFNYGYTF. In DNA form, the CDR3 reads TGTGCCAGCAGCCTGGACAGTTTTAACTATGGCTACACCTTC.